This TCR beta chain was obtained from a study of cytomegalovirus exposure and HLA in healthy donors. Study outcomes and limitations: TCR beta chain V- and J-gene trimming was linked, in a later analysis, to a missense variant in DCLRE1C. A later analysis showed TCR association rates differing by HLA locus, peaking at DRB1 and lowest at HLA-C.

The CDR3 is 14 residues long. Trimming removed 2 bases at V and 5 bases at J, with 10 bases between. Looked up from germline, CDR1 is KGHSH and CDR2 is LQKENI. PCR employed 60 Vbeta and 13 Jbeta primers. The assay was immunoSEQ multiplex PCR, and TCRdb's table has in-frame clones only and misses some. The sample includes roughly 140,000 clones, approximately 79% of them seen just once. This clone was detected only a few times. Its antigen is unidentified. Sequenced input: PBMCs. The clonotype originates from a male donor in good health and CMV-seronegative. This rearrangement joins TRBV18 to TRBJ1-3, with a possible D match to TRBD1 (5 bases). CDR3 sequence (DNA): TGTGCCAGCTCACCATCGGACAATCGAAACACCATATATTTT. Protein sequence: CASSPSDNRNTIYF. The variable domain in full, with the rest retrieved from reference TRBV18 and TRBJ1-3, is NAGVMQNPRHLVRRRGQEARLRCSPMKGHSHVYWYRQLPEEGLKFMVYLQKENIIDESGMPKERFSAEFPKEGPSILRIQQVVRGDSAAYFCASSPSDNRNTIYFGEGSWLTVV.